This entry lists 29 T cell receptor beta chains sequenced from one sample in a study of cytomegalovirus exposure and HLA in healthy donors (TCRdb year 2017). The library was made by the immunoSEQ multiplex PCR assay. For the multiplex PCR, a mixture combining 60 forward primers for TCR Vbeta segments and 13 reverse primers for TCR Jbeta segments was used. TCRdb provides this immuneACCESS table in a form limited to in-frame rearrangements. Some clones are lacking; in checked studies, under half of them reflect an unresolved V gene, and why the rest are absent is not known. This sample comprises about 140,000 clones, about three quarters of them detected only once. About 1.7% of the sample rests with the top ten. The specimen sequenced was PBMCs. The receptors stem from a female donor in good health and CMV-seropositive.

V is TRBV11-2 and J is TRBJ2-2; D is unresolved. Looked up from germline, CDR1 is SGHAT and CDR2 is FQNNGV. There are 14 residues in the CDR3. Trimming pared 6 bases from V and 1 base from J, leaving 9 bases between. CDR3 protein: CASSFPVNTGELFF. The CDR3 DNA reads TGTGCCAGCAGTTTCCCCGTGAACACCGGGGAGCTGTTTTTT.

This chain links TRBV11-3 with TRBJ2-3; the match to TRBD1 covers 7 bases. This CDR3 has 14 amino acids. Germline-derived CDR1 and CDR2 are SGHNT and YENEEA. Unmatched junction bases numbered 5, after V lost 5 bases and J lost 3 bases. The CDR3 sequence: CASSKTGFTDTQYF. CDR3 nucleotide sequence: TGTGCCAGCAGCAAGACAGGGTTTACAGATACGCAGTATTTT.

This clone was recorded a few times. CDR3 region: CASSSSGKPTDTQYF. CDR3 bases: TGTGCCAGTAGTTCAAGCGGGAAGCCCACAGATACGCAGTATTTT. The chain couples TRBV19 to TRBJ2-3; 7 positions agree with TRBD2. CDR1 and CDR2 from the germline V gene are LNHDA and SQIVND (reference sequence). There are 15 residues in the CDR3. V lost 5 bases to trimming and J lost 2 bases; unmatched junction nucleotides: 7. The entire variable domain, with the rest obtained from reference TRBV19 and TRBJ2-3, is as follows: DGGITQSPKYLFRKEGQNVTLSCEQNLNHDAMYWYRQDPGQGLRLIYYSQIVNDFQKGDIAEGYSVSREKKESFPLTVTSAQKNPTAFYLCASSSSGKPTDTQYFGPGTRLTVL.

V and J are TRBV6-5 and TRBJ2-1; unclear D gene. Deletions cut 7 bases from V and 2 bases from J, with 15 bases between. The CDR3 spans 15 residues. Per the germline V gene, CDR1 is MNHEY and CDR2 is SVGAGI. CDR3 DNA: TGTGCCAGCACCCCCGTGCAGGCTACCTACAATGAGCAGTTCTTC. Translation gives CASTPVQATYNEQFF.

V usage is TRBV11-2 and J usage is TRBJ2-3; 7 bases match TRBD1. CDR1 SGHAT and CDR2 FQNNGV come from the germline V gene. This CDR3 spans 14 amino acids. J gave up 9 bases and V 5 bases, and 11 bases lay outside the gene matches. The CDR3 nucleotides read TGTGCCAGCAGCCAGGACAGGCGACGTACGACGCAGTATTTT. This encodes CASSQDRRRTTQYF.

The V gene is TRBV19, the J gene TRBJ1-5, with D perhaps matching TRBD1 (5 bases). Germline V gene lookup returns CDR1 LNHDA and CDR2 SQIVND (reference sequence). V dropped 7 bases and J dropped 7 bases, with 17 bases sitting between them. The length of the CDR3 is 14 residues. CDR3 DNA: TGTGCCAGTACCACCAGGGAACTAAGGCAGCCCCAGCATTTT. Its translation: CASTTRELRQPQHF.

The chain has TRBV5-1 and TRBJ1-4; 8 nucleotides line up with TRBD1. CDR1 SGHRS and CDR2 YFSETQ come from the germline V gene. Trimming took 0 bases from V and 6 from J; bases not matched to a gene: 1. The CDR3 is made up of 14 amino acids. CDR3 protein: CASSLVGQDEKLFF. The CDR3 nucleotides are TGCGCCAGCAGCTTGGTGGGACAGGATGAAAAACTGTTTTTT.

The V gene is TRBV6-6, the J gene TRBJ2-5; maybe TRBD2 (7 bases). V was cut by 6 bases and J by 5 bases, with 10 bases left in between. Germline V CDR1 and CDR2: MNHNY, SVGAGI (reference sequence). CDR3 length equals 12 residues. DNA for the CDR3: TGTGCCAGCAGGGGGGGGCGTGAGACCCAGTACTTC. This encodes CASRGGRETQYF.

V and J are TRBV2 and TRBJ2-7, with D unclear. The CDR3 sequence is 14 residues long. V shed 8 bases and J shed 2 bases, with 16 bases lying between them. Germline-derived CDR1 and CDR2 are SNHLY and FYNNEI. The CDR3 region is CASFVPSAAYEQYF. CDR3 in DNA: TGTGCCAGCTTTGTCCCCAGCGCGGCCTACGAGCAGTACTTC.

The chain joins TRBV7-2 to TRBJ2-2, with TRBD2 as a possible D gene (6 bases). This CDR3 is built from 16 residues. From germline, CDR1 is SGHTA and CDR2 FQGNSA. Trimming took off 2 bases at V and 0 bases at J, with 10 bases between the two ends. In DNA, the CDR3 is TGTGCCAGCAGCTTAATGACGGGAGCGAACACCGGGGAGCTGTTTTTT. Translated, it gives CASSLMTGANTGELFF.

This clone was seen a few times. The rearrangement links TRBV18 to TRBJ2-5, with 9 bases aligning to TRBD1. This CDR3 is built from 15 residues. Germline V gives CDR1 KGHSH, CDR2 LQKENI. V shed 3 bases, J shed 3 bases, and the junction held 5 bases outside the gene matches. CDR3 region: CASSPWTGVEETQYF. The CDR3 coding sequence is TGTGCCAGCTCACCTTGGACAGGGGTAGAAGAGACCCAGTACTTC.

The chain is built from TRBV9 and TRBJ2-5; D is undetermined. CDR1 is SGDLS, CDR2 YYNGEE, per germline. Trimming removed 3 bases from V and 0 bases from J, with 6 bases in between. CDR3 length: 13 amino acids. The CDR3, as DNA: TGTGCCAGCAGCGGAAGCCACCAAGAGACCCAGTACTTC. Its translation: CASSGSHQETQYF.

This chain joins TRBV7-7 and TRBJ2-3; 7 nucleotides line up with TRBD1. Trimming removed 5 bases from V and 4 bases from J; junction bases left unmatched: 6. This CDR3 has 14 residues. The germline CDR1 and CDR2 sequences are SSHAT and FNYEAQ (reference sequence). The CDR3 nucleotides are TGTGCCAGCAGCCGGGACAGCCGTGCAGATACGCAGTATTTT. This codes for CASSRDSRADTQYF.

The V gene is TRBV4-1, the J gene TRBJ2-3; 12 bases line up with TRBD2. In germline, CDR1 is MGHRA, CDR2 YSYEKL. CDR3 length equals 14 residues. V shed 3 bases, J shed 5 bases, and the junction held 0 bases outside the gene matches. Here the CDR3 DNA reads TGCGCCAGCAGCCAGGGACTAGCGGGAGATACGCAGTATTTT. It translates to CASSQGLAGDTQYF.

The chain is built from TRBV7-6 and TRBJ2-3; 7 nucleotides match TRBD2. This CDR3 region has 14 residues. Losses at the gene ends were 2 bases for V and 1 base for J; bases not matched to a gene: 0. Germline assignment: CDR1 SGHVS and CDR2 FNYEAQ. CDR3 protein: CASSLLAGTDTQYF. In DNA form, the CDR3 reads TGTGCCAGCAGCTTACTAGCGGGCACAGATACGCAGTATTTT. Filled out from reference TRBV7-6 and TRBJ2-3, the complete variable domain reads GAGVSQSPRYKVTKRGQDVALRCDPISGHVSLYWYRQALGQGPEFLTYFNYEAQQDKSGLPNDRFSAERPEGSISTLTIQRTEQRDSAMYRCASSLLAGTDTQYFGPGTRLTVL.

The gene calls are TRBV5-6 and TRBJ2-1; TRBD2 matches at 15 bases. The trim removed 3 bases at V and 8 bases at J, leaving 3 bases unmatched. From germline, CDR1 is SGHDT and CDR2 YYEEEE. The CDR3 extends over 15 amino acids. CDR3 DNA sequence: TGTGCCAGCAGCTGGAGGACTAGCGGGAGGGATGAGCAGTTCTTC. Translating gives CASSWRTSGRDEQFF.

This clone was observed a handful of times. The chain is built from TRBV6-4 and TRBJ2-3; possible D gene TRBD2, 5 bases. V shed 3 bases and J shed 4 bases, with 11 bases lying between them. The CDR3 length is 14 residues. Germline CDR1 reads MRHNA; CDR2 reads SNTAGT. The CDR3 protein is CASSDGESADTQYF. The CDR3 DNA follows: TGTGCCAGCAGTGATGGGGAGTCGGCAGATACGCAGTATTTT.

The chain employs TRBV18 and TRBJ1-4, with TRBD1 matching over 8 bases. V shed 5 bases, J shed 1 base, and the junction held 3 bases outside the gene matches. This CDR3 spans 15 amino acids. The germline V gene encodes CDR1 KGHSH and CDR2 LQKENI. The DNA for the CDR3 is TGTGCCAGCTCAAGTACAGGGGGAACTAATGAAAAACTGTTTTTT. Translated, it gives CASSSTGGTNEKLFF.

This sequence joins TRBV7-2 and TRBJ2-5; TRBD2 is a possible D gene (6 bases). The CDR3 extends over 16 amino acids. Germline V gene data show CDR1 as SGHTA and CDR2 as FQGNSA. V was trimmed by 1 base and J by 7 bases, leaving 19 bases between them. CDR3 in amino acids: CASSLVLAGPRGTQYF. CDR3 bases: TGTGCCAGCAGCTTAGTTCTGGCGGGGCCCCGGGGGACCCAGTACTTC.

This rearrangement joins TRBV2 to TRBJ1-4; 9 bases fit TRBD1. The V segment lost 4 bases and the J segment 0 bases; nucleotides outside the gene matches: 9. This CDR3 is built from 18 residues. Germline V lookup: CDR1 SNHLY, CDR2 FYNNEI. The CDR3: CASSVGTGRSATNEKLFF. Here the CDR3 DNA reads TGTGCCAGCAGTGTCGGGACAGGGAGGAGTGCAACTAATGAAAAACTGTTTTTT.

The genes are TRBV5-1 and TRBJ2-3; D might be TRBD1 (6 bases). The CDR3 is 14 amino acids. The germline V gene has CDR1 SGHRS and CDR2 YFSETQ. The germline V and J ends were trimmed by 0 bases and 6 bases, with 11 bases remaining between them. In DNA, the CDR3 is TGCGCCAGCAGCTTGGGACAGGTCAGGGATACGCAGTATTTT. Residues: CASSLGQVRDTQYF.

The chain is built from TRBV5-1 and TRBJ2-1, with a weak D call TRBD2 (6 bases). V lost 0 bases, J lost 0 bases, and 16 bases lay in between. CDR3 length: 18 residues. Germline V gives CDR1 SGHRS, CDR2 YFSETQ. CDR3: CASSLVGSGKSSYNEQFF. CDR3 in DNA: TGCGCCAGCAGCTTGGTGGGTAGCGGAAAGAGCTCCTACAATGAGCAGTTCTTC.

The V gene is TRBV19, the J gene TRBJ1-2; 7 bases are shared with TRBD1. The CDR3 has 15 residues. The germline CDR1 and CDR2 sequences are LNHDA and SQIVND (reference sequence). Trimming removed 3 bases from V and 4 bases from J; junction bases left unmatched: 8. The CDR3 region is CASSISTGRIYGYTF. The CDR3 nucleotides are TGTGCCAGTAGTATTTCGACAGGGCGTATCTATGGCTACACCTTC. Based on the CDR3 plus reference TRBV19 and TRBJ1-2, the full variable domain is DGGITQSPKYLFRKEGQNVTLSCEQNLNHDAMYWYRQDPGQGLRLIYYSQIVNDFQKGDIAEGYSVSREKKESFPLTVTSAQKNPTAFYLCASSISTGRIYGYTFGSGTRLTVV.

In this sample, this clone turned up a few times. The V call is TRBV13, the J call TRBJ1-2; tentatively, D is TRBD1 (5 bases). Germline loops: CDR1 PRHDT, CDR2 FYEKMQ (reference sequence). The ends were cut back, 8 bases at V and 2 bases at J, with 15 bases in the middle. The CDR3 has 14 residues. DNA of the CDR3: TGTGCCAGCTCAATGCGGGGGGGAAACTATGGCTACACCTTC. Amino acids: CASSMRGGNYGYTF.

This chain connects TRBV7-6 to TRBJ1-1, with no clear D. CDR3 length: 12 residues. The germline gives CDR1 SGHVS, CDR2 FNYEAQ. The V end lost 6 bases, the J end lost 1 base, and 6 bases lay between the germline ends. In nucleotides, the CDR3 is TGTGCCAGCAGTCGAGAGAACACTGAAGCTTTCTTT. This codes for CASSRENTEAFF.

The gene calls are TRBV6-4 and TRBJ2-1, with 7 positions matching TRBD1. Germline values: CDR1 MRHNA, CDR2 SNTAGT. V dropped 5 bases and J dropped 3; count of bases not matched to a gene: 7. There are 15 residues in the CDR3. CDR3 DNA sequence: TGTGCCAGCAGTCCAACCGGGACAGACTACAATGAGCAGTTCTTC. It codes for CASSPTGTDYNEQFF.

V and J are TRBV5-1 and TRBJ2-7, with TRBD2 matching over 8 bases. V was pared by 0 bases and J by 3 bases, with 2 bases of the junction left unmatched. The germline V gene has CDR1 SGHRS and CDR2 YFSETQ. The CDR3 sequence is 14 residues long. The CDR3 protein is CASSLGLANYEQYF. The CDR3 nucleotides are TGCGCCAGCAGCTTGGGACTAGCGAACTACGAGCAGTACTTC.

This clone is a singleton in its sample. The chain couples TRBV19 to TRBJ1-4, with D possibly matching TRBD1 (6 bases). The CDR3 totals 14 residues. The V end lost 5 bases, the J end lost 5 bases, and 12 bases lay between the germline ends. Germline V gene sequence: CDR1 LNHDA, CDR2 SQIVND (reference sequence). The CDR3 bases are TGTGCCAGTAGTCGTGGGGGCGCGAATGAAAAACTGTTTTTT. This gives the protein CASSRGGANEKLFF.

The chain uses TRBV2 and TRBJ2-5, with TRBD1 matching over 8 bases. Germline CDR1 reads SNHLY; CDR2 reads FYNNEI. The CDR3 has 15 amino acids. V trimming: 1 base; J trimming: 4 bases; junction bases outside the gene matches: 5. The CDR3 loop is CASSEGTGRGETQYF. As DNA, the CDR3 is TGTGCCAGCAGTGAAGGGACAGGGAGAGGAGAGACCCAGTACTTC.